Listed below are T cell receptor beta chains from one sample, sequenced in a study of cytomegalovirus exposure and HLA in healthy donors. The data were produced by immunoSEQ multiplex PCR, yet TCRdb's version contains in-frame clones alone and is incomplete. This table holds 100,000 or so clones, approximately 85% found once. Sequenced sample: PBMCs. All receptors derive from a young man in good health and CMV-seronegative. Both conserved end residues are part of each CDR3. A D gene is named only where the DNA matches it firmly. Clone size is given for some rows only: seen once, a few or many times, or a class if the clone is expanded.

d_gene	v_gene	abundance	len	j_gene	CDR3aa	CDR3nt
NA	TRBV27	once	15	TRBJ2-7	CASSFQQGWSYEQYF	TGTGCCAGCAGTTTTCAACAGGGTTGGTCCTACGAGCAGTACTTC
NA	TRBV30	NA	16	TRBJ1-3	CAWSILGGTGGNTIYF	TGTGCCTGGAGTATTTTGGGGGGAACTGGGGGAAACACCATATATTTT
NA	TRBV10-3	NA	13	TRBJ2-7	CAISDGETYEQYF	TGTGCCATCAGTGACGGAGAAACCTACGAGCAGTACTTC
NA	TRBV19	NA	15	TRBJ2-1	CASSTGHPNNNEQFF	TGTGCCAGTTCTACAGGCCACCCCAATAACAATGAGCAGTTCTTC
TRBD1	TRBV10-3	NA	15	TRBJ2-1	CAISEPRGGPNEQFF	TGTGCCATCAGTGAGCCAAGAGGGGGCCCGAATGAGCAGTTCTTC
TRBD1	TRBV5-4	NA	14	TRBJ2-7	CASSGAGGGYEQYF	TGTGCCAGCAGCGGGGCAGGGGGCGGGTACGAGCAGTACTTC
NA	TRBV30	NA	13	TRBJ1-6	CAWEESHNSPLHF	TGTGCCTGGGAGGAAAGCCATAATTCACCCCTCCACTTT
NA	TRBV27	once	14	TRBJ2-7	CASRYAGTAYEQYF	TGTGCCAGCAGATATGCCGGGACTGCCTACGAGCAGTACTTC
TRBD2	TRBV4-1	NA	13	TRBJ2-3	CASSQALGGTQYF	TGCGCCAGCAGCCAGGCCCTGGGGGGGACGCAGTATTTT
TRBD2	TRBV4-3	once	15	TRBJ2-1	CASSQGRELYNEQFF	TGCGCCAGCAGCCAAGGGCGGGAGCTTTACAATGAGCAGTTCTTC
TRBD1	TRBV12-5	NA	16	TRBJ1-6	CASGTRSGGDNSPLHF	TGTGCTAGTGGTACCCGATCAGGGGGAGATAATTCACCCCTCCACTTT
NA	TRBV28	NA	16	TRBJ2-7	CASSLAQEDRLYEQYF	TGTGCCAGCAGTTTAGCACAAGAAGACAGGCTATACGAGCAGTACTTC
NA	TRBV4-1	NA	15	TRBJ2-1	CASSPPVVAVNEQFF	TGCGCCAGCAGCCCTCCCGTAGTAGCGGTCAATGAGCAGTTCTTC
TRBD1	TRBV7-8	NA	17	TRBJ1-1	CASSLSGLTGIDTEAFF	TGTGCCAGCAGCCTAAGTGGGCTGACAGGGATAGACACTGAAGCTTTCTTT
NA	TRBV5-1	NA	13	TRBJ2-2	CASSLGSAGELFF	TGCGCCAGCAGCTTGGGGTCGGCCGGGGAGCTGTTTTTT
NA	TRBV5-1	NA	13	TRBJ1-2	CASSPDRNYGYTF	TGCGCCAGCAGCCCAGACAGAAACTATGGCTACACCTTC
NA	TRBV30	NA	14	TRBJ2-2	CALEEGLTTGELFF	TGTGCCCTCGAGGAGGGACTCACCACCGGGGAGCTGTTTTTT
TRBD1	TRBV7-2	few	19	TRBJ1-5	CASSSPLGTGYGSNQPQHF	TGTGCCAGCAGCTCACCCCTCGGGACAGGCTACGGGAGCAATCAGCCCCAGCATTTT
TRBD1	TRBV10-3	few	17	TRBJ2-3	CAISEARGTGGTDTQYF	TGTGCCATCAGTGAAGCCCGGGGGACAGGCGGGACAGATACGCAGTATTTT
NA	TRBV2	NA	16	TRBJ1-5	CASSEGGGGPNQPQHF	TGTGCCAGCAGTGAAGGGGGGGGTGGGCCAAATCAGCCCCAGCATTTT
NA	TRBV27	once	16	TRBJ2-7	CASSQIGGGKPYEQYF	TGTGCCAGCAGCCAAATAGGCGGAGGCAAACCCTACGAGCAGTACTTC
TRBD1	TRBV5-4	once	14	TRBJ1-2	CASSQKGASYGYTF	TGTGCCAGCAGCCAGAAGGGGGCAAGCTATGGCTACACCTTC
NA	TRBV27	NA	16	TRBJ2-2	CASSLLTSTGTGELFF	TGTGCCAGCAGTTTACTGACTAGTACGGGCACCGGGGAGCTGTTTTTT
NA	TRBV7-7	NA	13	TRBJ1-1	CASSLEGGTEAFF	TGTGCTAGCAGCTTAGAGGGGGGGACTGAAGCTTTCTTT
TRBD1	TRBV18	NA	15	TRBJ2-7	CASSPPGQGLYEQYF	TGTGCCAGCTCACCACCCGGACAGGGTTTGTACGAGCAGTACTTC
NA	TRBV30	NA	12	TRBJ1-2	CAWSYGRYGYTF	TGTGCCTGGAGTTACGGTCGCTATGGCTACACCTTC
NA	TRBV5-1	NA	14	TRBJ1-1	CASSHGLSNTEAFF	TGCGCCAGCAGCCACGGACTGAGTAACACTGAAGCTTTCTTT
TRBD2	TRBV30	once	16	TRBJ2-1	CAWSVSGLVFKGEQFF	TGTGCCTGGAGTGTTTCGGGACTAGTCTTTAAAGGGGAGCAGTTCTTC
NA	TRBV5-6	NA	15	TRBJ2-4	CASSSLRPAGNIQYF	TGTGCCAGCAGCTCTCTGCGCCCCGCCGGGAACATTCAGTACTTC
NA	TRBV4-2	NA	15	TRBJ2-7	CASSQVSGLTYEQYF	TGTGCCAGCAGCCAAGTAAGTGGACTGACGTACGAGCAGTACTTC
TRBD1	TRBV27	NA	14	TRBJ1-4	CASSPDRSYEKLFF	TGTGCCAGCTCCCCGGACAGGTCGTATGAAAAACTGTTTTTT